These T cell receptor beta chains were read from a single sample in a study of T cell repertoires in cytomegalovirus infection. These TCRs are of unknown antigen specificity. TCRdb re-called the reads through MiXCR, storing one row per CDR3 protein. The data hold 680,000 or so distinct CDR3 sequences, with around 35% observed a single time. Sequenced material: cultured PBMCs, taken from culture after CMV antigen stimulation. The source is a human donor in good health (CMV status not recorded). Some clones in this sample may be carry-over from other donors' samples. Both conserved end residues are part of each CDR3. The D gene is left open where the match is weak.

d_gene	v_gene	j_gene	CDR3aa
NA	TRBV7-2	TRBJ2-1	CASSFDGEQFF
NA	TRBV6-2/TRBV6-3	TRBJ1-5	CATGKPQHF
TRBD1	TRBV7-9	TRBJ1-4	CASSQRTGWGLFF
NA	TRBV7-6	TRBJ1-1	CASRKNPRDTEAFF
TRBD1	TRBV6-5	TRBJ2-2	CASSSTGGFTGELFF
TRBD2	TRBV4-1	TRBJ2-3	CASSQGRGGRTDTQYF
TRBD2	TRBV4-1	TRBJ2-2	CATRGDPNTGELFF
NA	TRBV5-4	TRBJ2-3	CASSRRANPIDTQYF
NA	TRBV6-1	TRBJ2-3	CASGTADTQYF
TRBD1	TRBV12-5	TRBJ1-5	CATPVTGGASNQPQHF
TRBD1	TRBV7-8	TRBJ1-2	CASSLAPTGGLNNYGYTF
NA	TRBV10-3	TRBJ2-1	CAISERGDNEQFF
NA	TRBV6-6	TRBJ2-1	CATRLLYRTIYNEQFF
NA	TRBV6-5	TRBJ2-3	CASSYGGVGTDTQYF
TRBD2	TRBV7-8	TRBJ2-1	CASSPRNSGALRQFF
NA	TRBV20-1	TRBJ2-7	CSAYGLSSYEQYF
TRBD2	TRBV14	TRBJ2-1	CASSPNVAGLSSYNEQFF
NA	TRBV6-5	TRBJ1-5	CASSYSPGGAGQPQHF
NA	TRBV7-2	TRBJ2-5	CASSMGREETQYF
NA	TRBV7-9	TRBJ2-5	CASKEDKDAETQYF
TRBD1	TRBV7-8	TRBJ2-7	CASSLTQGAYEQYF
NA	TRBV20-1	TRBJ2-2	CSARLQGTGELFF
TRBD1	TRBV12-3/TRBV12-4	TRBJ1-1	CASSHGRGLVNTEAFF
NA	TRBV12-5	TRBJ2-5	CASGLGTVLPGETQYF
NA	TRBV12-3/TRBV12-4	TRBJ1-5	CASSFFSGNQPQHF
NA	TRBV6-4	TRBJ2-3	CASSYMDSDTQYF
TRBD2	TRBV7-9	TRBJ2-7	CASSLYLAGVYEQYF
NA	TRBV20-1	TRBJ2-6	CSASNLVTGANVLTF
NA	TRBV4-1	TRBJ2-4	CASSRVAKNIQYF
TRBD2	TRBV4-2	TRBJ2-5	CASRLTSGGPQETQYF
NA	TRBV7-8	TRBJ2-6	CASSLGRYGANVLTF
NA	TRBV20-1	TRBJ2-1	CSARDGTKPYYNEQFF